A selection of T cell receptor beta chains follows, all from one sample in a study of vaccination effects on CD4 cells after COVID-19. Measured with immunoSEQ multiplex PCR; TCRdb has only the in-frame clones, and not every one. The sample shows 28,000 or so clones, under 75% of them seen only once. Antigens of these TCRs are unknown. Source: CD4+ T cells from PBMCs cultured with SARS-CoV-2 spike peptides, taken before COVID-19 vaccination. These receptor sequences come from a human donor who received a COVID-19 vaccine. Each CDR3 is given with its conserved first and last residue. The D gene is left open where the match is weak. Size is omitted from some rows. Given values are once, few, many or a class for expanded clones.

>TRBD1|TRBJ2-4|NA|TRBV7-9
TGTGCCAGCAGCTTATTTCCGGGACAGGGGATAGCCAAAAACATTCAGTACTTC
CASSLFPGQGIAKNIQYF
>TRBD1|TRBJ1-4|NA|TRBV5-5
TGTGCCAGCAGCTCCGGTGGGGGACAGGGTATTGAAAAACTGTTTTTT
CASSSGGGQGIEKLFF
>NA|TRBJ2-1|NA|TRBV5-5
TGTGCCAGCAGACAAAACCGGGTTAATGAGTGGCAGTTCTTC
CASRQNRVNEWQFF
>NA|TRBJ2-1|NA|TRBV11-3
TGTGCCAGCAGCTTGACTCCGGGAGTCACCTACAATGAGCAGTTCTTC
CASSLTPGVTYNEQFF
>NA|TRBJ1-1|few|TRBV5-1
TGCGCCAGCAGCTTGGCAGGGAGTGGGATGAACACTGAAGCTTTCTTT
CASSLAGSGMNTEAFF
>NA|TRBJ2-3|NA|TRBV3-1/TRBV3-2
TGTGCCAGCAGCCGGGAGGGGGTAGATGATACGCAGTATTTT
CASSREGVDDTQYF
>TRBD1|TRBJ1-1|NA|TRBV2
TGTGCCAGCAGGAGGGACAGGAATGCGAACACTGAAGCTTTCTTT
CASRRDRNANTEAFF
>NA|TRBJ1-2|NA|TRBV30
TGTGCCTGGCTCGGCAGATACTATGGCTACACCTTC
CAWLGRYYGYTF
>TRBD1|TRBJ1-1|NA|TRBV20-1
TGCAGTGCTAGACCAACAGGGGGGGCTTTCTTT
CSARPTGGAFF
>TRBD2|TRBJ2-1|NA|TRBV3-1/TRBV3-2
TGTGCCAGCAGCCAACCCTTAACTAGCGAATCCTACAATGAGCAGTTCTTC
CASSQPLTSESYNEQFF
>NA|TRBJ2-3|NA|TRBV5-6
TGTGCCAGCAGCTTGGCCCGCGGCGCAGATACGCAGTATTTT
CASSLARGADTQYF
>NA|TRBJ2-1|NA|TRBV9
TGTGCCAGCAGCGAACGGGGGAATGAGCAGTTCTTC
CASSERGNEQFF
>TRBD2|TRBJ2-7|few|TRBV11-2
TGTGCCAGCAGCACCCTCATACGCGGGAGCTCCTACGAGCAGTACTTC
CASSTLIRGSSYEQYF
>NA|TRBJ2-7|NA|TRBV12-3/TRBV12-4
TGTGCCAGCAGTTTAAACTACGAGCAGTACTTC
CASSLNYEQYF
>NA|TRBJ2-3|NA|TRBV6-5
TGTGCCAGCAGTTTAACTCTTAGCACAGATACGCAGTATTTT
CASSLTLSTDTQYF
>NA|TRBJ1-5|NA|TRBV6-2/TRBV6-3
TGTGCCAGCAGTTTTCGAGGACAGAGCAATCAGCCCCAGCATTTT
CASSFRGQSNQPQHF
>NA|TRBJ1-2|NA|TRBV18
TGTGCCAGCTCACCCCCCCATCTGCTGTTCCCGGAACGGGGCTACACCTTC
CASSPPHLLFPERGYTF
>NA|TRBJ2-3|few|TRBV24-1
TGTGCCACCAGTGGGGATACAGATACGCAGTATTTT
CATSGDTDTQYF
>NA|TRBJ2-1|once|TRBV6-5
TGTGCCAGCACGATTCGGGGTAGCAATGAGCAGTTCTTC
CASTIRGSNEQFF
>TRBD1|TRBJ2-7|few|TRBV6-5
TGTGCCAGCACCCAACAGGGGTCCCCCTCCTACGAGCAGTACTTC
CASTQQGSPSYEQYF
>TRBD1|TRBJ1-2|NA|TRBV29-1
TGCAGTGTCCGACAGGGAAGCTATGGCTACACCTTC
CSVRQGSYGYTF
>NA|TRBJ1-2|NA|TRBV3-1/TRBV3-2
TGTGCCAGCAGCCAAGATTATTCCCTCTATGGCTACACCTTC
CASSQDYSLYGYTF
>TRBD2|TRBJ2-3|NA|TRBV27
TGTGCCACCGCCCCTCTAGCGGGAGGAGCCACAGATACGCAGTATTTT
CATAPLAGGATDTQYF
>NA|TRBJ2-3|NA|TRBV5-1
TGCGCCAGCAGCTTAGGCGAAGCTACGCAGTATTTT
CASSLGEATQYF
>NA|TRBJ2-2|few|TRBV30
TGTGCCTGGACGGTGATAACAGGGTATCGCACCGGGGAGCTGTTTTTT
CAWTVITGYRTGELFF
>NA|TRBJ2-2|NA|TRBV6-5
TGTGCCAGCGCAGGGGACACCGGGGAGCTGTTTTTT
CASAGDTGELFF
>NA|TRBJ2-3|NA|TRBV18
TGTGCCAGCTCTCCTCTCCTGACAGATACGCAGTATTTT
CASSPLLTDTQYF
>NA|TRBJ2-7|NA|TRBV2
TGTGCCAGCATCTCCCGACAAGGTTGGGACTCCTACGAGCAGTACTTC
CASISRQGWDSYEQYF
>TRBD2|TRBJ2-6|NA|TRBV7-8
TGTGCCAGCAGCAGACCGGGACTAGCGGTTACTGGGGCCAACGTCCTGACTTTC
CASSRPGLAVTGANVLTF
>NA|TRBJ1-2|NA|TRBV27
TGTGCCAGCAGTTTATCCTGGCCAGGACAGAACTATGGCTACACCTTC
CASSLSWPGQNYGYTF
>TRBD2|TRBJ2-2|NA|TRBV5-4
TGTGCCAGCAGCCGGTCGGGACTAGCGGGGGGGCCTTTGTCTTCCGGGGAGCTGTTTTTT
CASSRSGLAGGPLSSGELFF
>NA|TRBJ2-7|NA|TRBV21-1
TGTGCCAGCAGCAAAGGAAAGGACAGGGGCCCCTATCCCTACGAGCAGTACTTC
CASSKGKDRGPYPYEQYF
>NA|TRBJ2-7|NA|TRBV6-5
TGTGCCAGCAGTTACTCGTACATGAACACCTACGAGCAGTACTTC
CASSYSYMNTYEQYF
>NA|TRBJ1-2|NA|TRBV7-2
TGTGCCAGCAGCCCTGATAGTCGGGACTATGGCTACACCTTC
CASSPDSRDYGYTF
>TRBD1|TRBJ2-7|NA|TRBV10-2
TGCGCCAGCAGCGGTCGGACAGGTTCAATCTACGAGCAGTACTTC
CASSGRTGSIYEQYF
>NA|TRBJ1-2|NA|TRBV6-4
TGTGCCAGCAGTGACTCAACCCTTGGGGGCTACACCTTC
CASSDSTLGGYTF
>NA|TRBJ2-3|NA|TRBV27
TGTGCCAGCAGTCGGATTGCTTCCGTCGCAGATACGCAGTATTTT
CASSRIASVADTQYF
>NA|TRBJ2-7|NA|TRBV9
TGTGCCAGCAGCGTAGGGGGCAGGGGCCACGAGCAGTACTTC
CASSVGGRGHEQYF
>NA|TRBJ2-1|NA|TRBV5-1
TGCGCCAGCAGCTCCGATGGGTCCAGAAATGAGCAGTTCTTC
CASSSDGSRNEQFF
>NA|TRBJ2-5|few|TRBV2
TGTGCCAGCAGTGAACGGGGAGAGACCCAGTACTTC
CASSERGETQYF
>TRBD1|TRBJ2-5|NA|TRBV18
TGTGCCAGCTCACCCAGGGACAGGGGTTACGAGACCCAGTACTTC
CASSPRDRGYETQYF
>TRBD1|TRBJ1-4|NA|TRBV10-3
TGTGCCATCAAACCGGGACAGGGGATTACTAATGAAAAACTGTTTTTT
CAIKPGQGITNEKLFF
>TRBD2|TRBJ2-7|NA|TRBV5-4
TGTGCCAGCAGCCGTCTAGCGGGAGAAGGGTACGAGCAGTACTTC
CASSRLAGEGYEQYF
>NA|TRBJ2-1|few|TRBV7-9
TGTGCCAGCAGCTCCGGACGGCCCGGATCCTACAATGAGCAGTTCTTC
CASSSGRPGSYNEQFF
>NA|TRBJ1-2|few|TRBV12-5
TGTGCTAGTGGTACACAGACAGACTATGGCTACACCTTC
CASGTQTDYGYTF
>NA|TRBJ1-2|NA|TRBV12-3/TRBV12-4
TGTGCCAGCAGTTTTATGGACTATGGCTACACCTTC
CASSFMDYGYTF
>NA|TRBJ2-3|NA|TRBV5-1
TGCGCCAGTGCTAGAGGGGGGAGGTTCGTTGGTGCGCAGTATTTT
CASARGGRFVGAQYF
>TRBD2|TRBJ2-7|NA|TRBV20-1
TGCAGTGCTAGTCCTCGGGAAGCTAGCGGGAGGGCCTACGAGCAGTACTTC
CSASPREASGRAYEQYF
>NA|TRBJ2-3|NA|TRBV3-1/TRBV3-2
TGTGCCAGCAGCCAATCTGACGGATTCGGTGATACGCAGTATTTT
CASSQSDGFGDTQYF
>NA|TRBJ2-3|NA|TRBV6-2/TRBV6-3
TGTGCCAGCAGCCCAGAGGGGGGCACAGATACGCAGTATTTT
CASSPEGGTDTQYF
>NA|TRBJ2-5|few|TRBV2
TGTGCCAGCAGAGCCGGGCTAGCCGAAGAGACCCAGTACTTC
CASRAGLAEETQYF
>TRBD2|TRBJ2-1|NA|TRBV5-1
TGCGCCAGCAGCGGATCTAGCGGGAGGGCCTCTGAGCAGTTCTTC
CASSGSSGRASEQFF
>NA|TRBJ2-7|NA|TRBV13
TGTGCCAGCAGCTTAAACAGTCGGGAGCAGTACTTC
CASSLNSREQYF
>TRBD2|TRBJ2-1|NA|TRBV6-5
TGTGCCAGCCTAGGACTAGCGGGTGAGCAGTTCTTC
CASLGLAGEQFF
>NA|TRBJ1-2|NA|TRBV4-1
TGCGCCAGCAGCCAAGCCTTGGACCCCCATCGCTACACCTTC
CASSQALDPHRYTF
>TRBD2|TRBJ2-3|NA|TRBV10-1
TGCGCCACCAGCGGGGGGCAAGATACGCAGTATTTT
CATSGGQDTQYF
>TRBD1|TRBJ2-3|NA|TRBV15
TGTGCCACCAGCAAGGACAGGGGGCTCACAGATACGCAGTATTTT
CATSKDRGLTDTQYF
>NA|TRBJ2-2|few|TRBV7-7
TGTGCCAGCAAGGTGGGGGAGGACACCGGGGAGCTGTTTTTT
CASKVGEDTGELFF
>NA|TRBJ1-2|NA|TRBV2
TGTGCCAGCAGCGAACAGGGACCCTATGGCTACACCTTC
CASSEQGPYGYTF